Below, 9 T cell receptor beta chains from the same sample are listed, as sequenced in a study of CD8+CD57+ T cells in acquired aplastic anemia. Profiling that covered TCR beta VDJ and CDR3 relied on genomic DNA as its template. TCRdb recomputed calls from the reads with MiXCR, one row per CDR3 protein. In the table there are about 120,000 distinct CDR3 sequences, over 55% of which are singletons. It was patients with CD8+CD57+ cell expansion by flow cytometry who were chosen for sequencing. What was sequenced was sorted CD4+, CD8+, or CD8+CD57+ T cells (not recorded which) from PBMCs. The receptor source for this set is a human donor with aplastic anemia.

This chain connects TRBV2 to TRBJ2-7; 9 positions match TRBD1. Trimming took 9 bases from V and 2 from J; bases not matched to a gene: 8. Germline V gene data show CDR1 as SNHLY and CDR2 as FYNNEI. The CDR3 is 14 amino acids. The CDR3 region is CASVSGDRAYEQYF. Here the CDR3 DNA reads TGTGCCAGTGTAAGCGGGGACAGGGCCTACGAGCAGTACTTC. The full variable domain, rest sourced from reference TRBV2 and TRBJ2-7, is EPEVTQTPSHQVTQMGQEVILRCVPISNHLYFYWYRQILGQKVEFLVSFYNNEISEKSEIFDDQFSVERPDGSNFTLKIRSTKLEDSAMYFCASVSGDRAYEQYFGPGTRLTVT.

This clonotype has a handful of counts. The chain recombines TRBV2 with TRBJ2-7; TRBD2 agrees at 8 bases. The germline V gene has CDR1 SNHLY and CDR2 FYNNEI. This CDR3 has 14 residues. The J segment lost 6 bases and the V segment lost 6 bases, leaving 10 bases of the junction unmatched. The CDR3 nucleotides read TGTGCCAGCAGACAGAGCAACGGGGGGGGCGAGCAGTACTTC. Translating gives CASRQSNGGGEQYF.

V gene TRBV20-1 combines with J gene TRBJ2-7; 12 bases line up with TRBD2. The germline gives CDR1 DFQATT, CDR2 SNEGSKA (reference sequence). The CDR3 is made up of 13 amino acids. After removal of 6 bases from V and 3 bases from J, the junction contained 3 bases not matched to a gene. CDR3 sequence reads: CSAQLAGGYEQYF. CDR3 DNA: TGCAGTGCCCAACTAGCGGGAGGCTACGAGCAGTACTTC.

The rearrangement joins TRBV2 to TRBJ1-5, with D hard to call. The CDR3 has 15 amino acids. Per germline, CDR1 SNHLY and CDR2 FYNNEI. Trimming removed 1 base at V and 2 bases at J, with 9 bases between. CDR3 coding DNA: TGTGCCAGCAGTGAAGGCAGAATTGGCAATCAGCCCCAGCATTTT. This codes for CASSEGRIGNQPQHF.

This clonotype has a count of ten or more. The chain has TRBV20-1 and TRBJ2-7, with no clear D. V lost 6 bases and J lost 6, with 27 bases in between. CDR1 DFQATT and CDR2 SNEGSKA come from the germline V gene (reference sequence). The CDR3 is 16 residues long. CDR3 loop: CSASGSPLVITGEQYF. The CDR3 DNA is TGCAGTGCGAGTGGGTCCCCTTTAGTGATTACGGGCGAGCAGTACTTC.

This clonotype was detected a few times. V usage is TRBV7-6 and J usage is TRBJ2-3; D gene unclear. V shed 0 bases and J shed 3 bases, with 7 bases lying between them. Per germline, CDR1 SGHVS and CDR2 FNYEAQ. The CDR3 totals 14 residues. CDR3 coding DNA: TGTGCCAGCAGCTTAGCCCTCCCAACAGATACGCAGTATTTT. Translation: CASSLALPTDTQYF.

The chain couples TRBV20-1 to TRBJ1-3; D call uncertain. The CDR3 runs 13 residues. Trimming removed 6 bases from V and 4 bases from J, with 13 bases in between. Germline V gives CDR1 DFQATT, CDR2 SNEGSKA (reference sequence). The CDR3 DNA follows: TGCAGTGCCCCAGTAGGTGGGGGAAACACCATATATTTT. It encodes CSAPVGGGNTIYF.

The rearrangement uses TRBV15 and TRBJ1-1; D not certain. CDR1 and CDR2 (germline): LNHNV, YYDKDF (reference sequence). V lost 0 bases, J lost 6 bases, and 5 bases lay in between. The CDR3 runs to 12 residues. In DNA form, the CDR3 reads TGTGCCACCAGCAGAGACTTTGCTGAAGCTTTCTTT. This gives the protein CATSRDFAEAFF.

This clonotype turned up a few times. The chain joins TRBV20-1 to TRBJ1-6, with D uncertain. This CDR3 contains 14 residues. The germline V gene encodes CDR1 DFQATT and CDR2 SNEGSKA (reference sequence). Trimming took 5 bases from V and 9 from J, leaving 17 bases between them. The CDR3 DNA sequence: TGCAGTGCTCGAACGCCAGGCTACGGTTCACCCCTCCACTTT. Protein sequence: CSARTPGYGSPLHF.